The 19 T cell receptor beta chains reported below all come from one sample, sequenced in a study of blood T cell repertoires in COVID-19. The method was immunoSEQ multiplex PCR; TCRdb's version includes in-frame clones alone and lacks a portion of them. The sample shows over 150,000 clones, around 89% of them seen only once. Material: peripheral blood. Receptor source: a man in his fifties who had recovered from COVID-19.

The genes are TRBV6-2 or TRBV6-3 and TRBJ1-2; 7 bases are shared with TRBD1. The CDR3 is 16 amino acids. The germline gives CDR1 MNHEY, CDR2 SVGEGT. V lost 5 bases and J lost 4; bases outside the gene matches: 13. The CDR3 sequence: CASSDLTGRVLYGYTF. In nucleotides, the CDR3 is TGTGCCAGCAGTGACCTGACAGGGCGTGTTCTCTATGGCTACACCTTC.

The chain combines TRBV6-5 with TRBJ2-3, with D uncertain. CDR3 size: 14 residues. Germline values: CDR1 MNHEY, CDR2 SVGAGI. V lost 7 bases and J lost 1, with 12 bases in between. The DNA for the CDR3 is TGTGCCAGCACCTTAACTCAGGGCACAGATACGCAGTATTTT. Protein: CASTLTQGTDTQYF.

This chain links TRBV4-1 with TRBJ1-1, with 9 bases fitting TRBD1. This CDR3 is 18 amino acids long. CDR1 is MGHRA, CDR2 YSYEKL, per germline. Unmatched junction bases numbered 12, after V lost 4 bases and J lost 0 bases. Here the CDR3 reads CASSLWEQGAFMNTEAFF. DNA for the CDR3: TGCGCCAGCAGCCTTTGGGAACAGGGGGCCTTCATGAACACTGAAGCTTTCTTT.

In DNA form, the CDR3 reads TGTGCCAGCAGTTTCGAAGCCTCCTACGAGCAGTACTTC. This codes for CASSFEASYEQYF. This chain links TRBV12-3 or TRBV12-4 with TRBJ2-7; D is undetermined. The CDR3 is 13 residues long. The V end lost 3 bases, the J end lost 0 bases, and 6 bases lay between the germline ends.

The chain employs TRBV30 and TRBJ1-1, with 10 positions matching TRBD1. Trimming cost V 3 bases and J 5 bases; bases outside gene matches: 12. The V gene's germline CDR1 is GTSNPN and CDR2 SVGIG (reference sequence). The CDR3 covers 16 residues. The chain's CDR3 is CAWRKGQGRMSTEAFF. In DNA, the CDR3 is TGTGCCTGGAGGAAGGGACAGGGGAGGATGAGTACTGAAGCTTTCTTT. Variable domain in full (rest from reference TRBV30 and TRBJ1-1): SQTIHQWPATLVQPVGSPLSLECTVEGTSNPNLYWYRQAAGRGLQLLFYSVGIGQISSEVPQNLSASRPQDRQFILSSKKLLLSDSGFYLCAWRKGQGRMSTEAFFGQGTRLTVV.

The CDR3 spells CASSPSGGEETQYF. The CDR3 nucleotides read TGTGCCAGCAGCCCCAGCGGGGGAGAAGAGACCCAGTACTTC. The V call is TRBV3-1 (or the pseudogene TRBV3-2), the J call TRBJ2-5; 8 bases align to TRBD2. V trimming: 4 bases; J trimming: 3 bases; junction bases outside the gene matches: 4. Per the germline V gene, CDR1 is LGHDT and CDR2 is YNNKEL (reference sequence). This CDR3 is 14 amino acids long.

The chain couples TRBV18 to TRBJ2-3; 11 bases line up with TRBD1. Germline V CDR1 and CDR2: KGHSH, LQKENI. This CDR3 is built from 15 residues. Losses at the gene ends were 6 bases for V and 5 bases for J; bases not matched to a gene: 7. CDR3 nucleotide sequence: TGTGCCAGCTCTTTCGGACAGGGGGCTGGAGATACGCAGTATTTT. This translates into CASSFGQGAGDTQYF. Drawing the rest from reference TRBV18 and TRBJ2-3, the complete variable domain is NAGVMQNPRHLVRRRGQEARLRCSPMKGHSHVYWYRQLPEEGLKFMVYLQKENIIDESGMPKERFSAEFPKEGPSILRIQQVVRGDSAAYFCASSFGQGAGDTQYFGPGTRLTVL.

The V and J genes are TRBV18 and TRBJ2-7; 9 bases fit TRBD1. This CDR3 has 13 amino acids. The V and J ends lost 3 bases and 6 bases, in that order; junction bases with no gene match: 3. Germline V gene lookup returns CDR1 KGHSH and CDR2 LQKENI. CDR3 sequence: CASSPGQGFEQYF. CDR3 nucleotides: TGTGCCAGCTCACCGGGACAGGGTTTCGAGCAGTACTTC.

The chain recombines TRBV11-2 with TRBJ2-3, with 12 bases that match TRBD2. There are 14 residues in the CDR3. CDR1 SGHAT and CDR2 FQNNGV come from the germline V gene. V was pared by 4 bases and J by 5 bases, with 1 base of the junction left unmatched. The CDR3 loop is CASSWTSGKDTQYF. Here the CDR3 DNA reads TGTGCCAGCAGCTGGACTAGCGGGAAAGATACGCAGTATTTT.

This rearrangement joins TRBV28 to TRBJ1-2; D is uncertain. The CDR3 sequence is 14 residues long. Germline assignment: CDR1 MDHEN and CDR2 SYDVKM. V was clipped by 6 bases and J by 1 base, with 12 bases between them. The CDR3 sequence: CASSRRGVNYGYTF. CDR3 nucleotides: TGTGCCAGCAGCCGTCGCGGAGTTAACTATGGCTACACCTTC.

The chain uses TRBV9 and TRBJ1-2, with D maybe TRBD1 (6 bases). Trimming took 3 bases from V and 1 from J, leaving 7 bases between them. Germline values: CDR1 SGDLS, CDR2 YYNGEE. The CDR3 is 13 amino acids. The CDR3 DNA is TGTGCCAGCAGCGCAGGGGTTAACTATGGCTACACCTTC. Translation gives CASSAGVNYGYTF.

V usage is TRBV7-2 and J usage is TRBJ2-3; D might be TRBD2 (6 bases). Germline loops: CDR1 SGHTA, CDR2 FQGNSA. This CDR3 has 15 residues. The V gene lost 1 base and the J gene lost 1 base, with 9 bases spanning the gap. CDR3 residues: CASSLDGGGTDTQYF. Here the CDR3 DNA reads TGTGCCAGCAGCTTAGATGGCGGGGGCACAGATACGCAGTATTTT.

The chain couples TRBV12-3 or TRBV12-4 to TRBJ1-2, with 7 nucleotides matching TRBD1. The CDR3 covers 13 residues. The junction had 3 bases not matched to a gene; V was cut back by 2 bases and J by 6 bases. The CDR3 region has the DNA TGTGCCAGCAGTTTAAAGGGGGCTCATGGCTACACCTTC. This codes for CASSLKGAHGYTF.

This chain connects TRBV19 to TRBJ1-1; D possibly corresponds to TRBD1 (5 bases). From germline, CDR1 is LNHDA and CDR2 SQIVND (reference sequence). The CDR3 is 15 amino acids. Trimming removed 6 bases from V and 0 bases from J, with 14 bases in between. The CDR3 DNA reads as TGTGCCAGTAGCTACTCGGGGGGGATGAACACTGAAGCTTTCTTT. This codes for CASSYSGGMNTEAFF.

The gene calls are TRBV6-2 or TRBV6-3 and TRBJ2-1, with 11 nucleotides matching TRBD1. Germline CDR1 and CDR2: MNHEY and SVGEGT. Unmatched junction bases numbered 7, after V lost 5 bases and J lost 4 bases. The CDR3 is made up of 16 amino acids. The CDR3 loop reads CASSDPGTGGYNEQFF. The CDR3 bases are TGTGCCAGCAGTGACCCCGGGACAGGGGGATACAATGAGCAGTTCTTC.

This sequence joins TRBV12-5 and TRBJ2-5, with D possibly being TRBD1 (5 bases). Germline V gene lookup returns CDR1 LGHNT and CDR2 FRNRAP. V lost 2 bases and J 4 bases, leaving 11 bases between the germline ends. The CDR3 has 14 amino acids. The CDR3 loop reads CASGLLGAGETQYF. CDR3 nucleotide sequence: TGTGCTAGTGGTTTGCTAGGGGCTGGAGAGACCCAGTACTTC. The full variable domain, completed using reference TRBV12-5 and TRBJ2-5, is DARVTQTPRHKVTEMGQEVTMRCQPILGHNTVFWYRQTMMQGLELLAYFRNRAPLDDSGMPKDRFSAEMPDATLATLKIQPSEPRDSAVYFCASGLLGAGETQYFGPGTRLLVL.

The CDR3 bases are TGTGCCAGCAGCCGAGACAGGGCCCAAAAAAACATTCAGTACTTC. Protein: CASSRDRAQKNIQYF. This chain links TRBV6-2 or TRBV6-3 with TRBJ2-4; 7 positions agree with TRBD1. The CDR3 consists of 15 residues. V trimming: 6 bases; J trimming: 4 bases; junction bases outside the gene matches: 9. Germline V gene lookup returns CDR1 MNHEY and CDR2 SVGEGT.

The CDR3 DNA reads TGTGCCAGTAGTATGAGAGACACTTCCTACTCTGGGGCCAACGTCCTGACTTTC. Translation gives CASSMRDTSYSGANVLTF. V and J are TRBV19 and TRBJ2-6; D is unresolved. This CDR3 contains 18 residues. V dropped 3 bases and J dropped 0 bases, with 15 bases sitting between them. The germline CDR1 and CDR2 sequences are LNHDA and SQIVND (reference sequence).

The chain employs TRBV6-5 and TRBJ1-3, with 9 bases lining up with TRBD1. V dropped 6 bases and J dropped 3; count of bases not matched to a gene: 6. CDR3 size: 15 residues. The V gene's germline CDR1 is MNHEY and CDR2 SVGAGI. CDR3 sequence reads: CASRLNRGHGNTIYF. CDR3 nucleotides: TGTGCCAGCAGATTAAACAGGGGGCATGGAAACACCATATATTTT.